The 21 T cell receptor beta chains below all came from one sample that was sequenced in a study of blood T cell repertoires in COVID-19. The method was immunoSEQ multiplex PCR; TCRdb's version includes in-frame clones alone and lacks a portion of them. The table has 100,000 or so clones, roughly 76% seen once. The specimen sequenced was peripheral blood. The origin of the receptors is an older woman with acute or convalescent COVID-19.

CDR3 region: CASSLRELLQGNDGYTF. CDR3 nucleotides: TGTGCCAGCAGTTTGAGGGAATTACTACAGGGGAATGATGGCTACACCTTC. V usage is TRBV28 and J usage is TRBJ1-2, with 7 nucleotides matching TRBD1. Trimming at V came to 3 bases and at J to 6 bases, leaving 16 bases not matched to a gene. Germline V lookup: CDR1 MDHEN, CDR2 SYDVKM. The CDR3 loop spans 17 amino acids.

This chain uses TRBV5-1 with TRBJ2-6; D might be TRBD1 (5 bases). Germline V gives CDR1 SGHRS, CDR2 YFSETQ. This CDR3 has 16 amino acids. Trimming took 4 bases from V and 2 from J, leaving 13 bases between them. The CDR3 bases are TGCGCCAGCAGCAGGCGACAGAATACTGGGGCCAACGTCCTGACTTTC. This gives the protein CASSRRQNTGANVLTF.

V is TRBV2 and J is TRBJ1-6; D is possibly TRBD1 (5 bases). Per germline, CDR1 SNHLY and CDR2 FYNNEI. V lost 6 bases and J lost 0, with 6 bases in between. The CDR3 length is 14 residues. The CDR3 sequence: CASSDSSYNSPLHF. The CDR3 DNA is TGTGCCAGCAGCGACAGCTCCTATAATTCACCCCTCCACTTT.

The CDR3 DNA follows: TGTGCCAGCAGCTTATTTTACCGGGAGGGCGGGACCGGGGAGCTGTTTTTT. Translation gives CASSLFYREGGTGELFF. The chain joins TRBV7-8 to TRBJ2-2, with 8 bases fitting TRBD2. The germline V gene encodes CDR1 SGHVS and CDR2 FQNEAQ. V lost 2 bases, J lost 5 bases, and 10 bases stayed unmatched. The CDR3 contains 17 residues.

The genes are TRBV12-3 or TRBV12-4 and TRBJ2-7; possible D gene TRBD2, 7 bases. Deletions cut 5 bases from V and 9 bases from J, with 14 bases between. The CDR3 has 12 amino acids. CDR3 coding DNA: TGTGCCAGCAGTCCCCCCCGGGGGGCGCAGTACTTC. Its protein is CASSPPRGAQYF.

The chain combines TRBV27 with TRBJ1-2, with D possibly TRBD1 on 5 matching bases. This CDR3 has 13 residues. The V and J ends lost 2 bases and 7 bases respectively, with 11 bases between them. The germline V gene has CDR1 MNHEY and CDR2 SMNVEV (reference sequence). CDR3 bases: TGTGCCAGCAGTTTAGTCGGGGGTGGTGGCTACACCTTC. Its protein is CASSLVGGGGYTF.

CDR3 region: CASSSRTGTNTEAFF. The CDR3 DNA is TGTGCCAGCAGCTCGAGGACAGGGACGAACACTGAAGCTTTCTTT. The V gene is TRBV7-2, the J gene TRBJ1-1; 8 bases fit TRBD1. CDR1 and CDR2 (germline): SGHTA, FQGNSA. V was pared by 4 bases and J by 1 base, with 5 bases of the junction left unmatched. This CDR3 has 15 residues.

The J gene is TRBJ2-1, the V gene TRBV5-1; D is ambiguous. V lost 1 base and J lost 0, with 8 bases in between. CDR3 length equals 15 residues. The germline V gene has CDR1 SGHRS and CDR2 YFSETQ. Here the CDR3 DNA reads TGCGCCAGCAGCTTGCCCTTGAGCTCCTACAATGAGCAGTTCTTC. This encodes CASSLPLSSYNEQFF.

The rearrangement links TRBV28 to TRBJ1-5, with no clear D. CDR1 and CDR2 from the germline V gene are MDHEN and SYDVKM. V lost 3 bases to trimming and J lost 0 bases, with 9 bases between them. The CDR3 totals 15 residues. The chain's CDR3 is CASSFLQNSNQPQHF. The CDR3 DNA sequence: TGTGCCAGCAGTTTCCTCCAGAATAGCAATCAGCCCCAGCATTTT. The full variable domain, in which reference TRBV28 and TRBJ1-5 provide the parts outside the CDR3, is DVKVTQSSRYLVKRTGEKVFLECVQDMDHENMFWYRQDPGLGLRLIYFSYDVKMKEKGDIPEGYSVSREKKERFSLILESASTNQTSMYLCASSFLQNSNQPQHFGDGTRLSIL.

Remarks on this clone: The junction differs from germline at one of its ends, possibly a read error. The sample carries other DNA sequences with the same CDR3. The CDR3 spells CASSQDRGSGYEQYF. The CDR3 bases are TGCGCCAGCAGCCAAGATCGTGGTAGCGGCTACGAACAGTACTTC. This chain connects TRBV4-3 to TRBJ2-7; tentative D call: TRBD2 (6 bases). The length of the CDR3 is 15 residues. Per the germline V gene, CDR1 is LGHNA and CDR2 is YSLEER.

Only a few counts were recorded for this clone. The chain recombines TRBV19 with TRBJ2-1; 12 nucleotides match TRBD2. V was clipped by 3 bases and J by 6 bases; unmatched bases: 3. This CDR3 has 15 residues. Germline assignment: CDR1 LNHDA and CDR2 SQIVND (reference sequence). The CDR3 DNA is TGTGCCAGTAGTATCCTAGCGGGAGGGTCCAATGAGCAGTTCTTC. This translates into CASSILAGGSNEQFF.

The rearrangement uses TRBV19 and TRBJ1-5; 7 positions match TRBD1. The CDR3 has 14 amino acids. V lost 8 bases and J lost 7; bases outside the gene matches: 11. The germline gives CDR1 LNHDA, CDR2 SQIVND (reference sequence). The CDR3 DNA reads TGTGCCAGTGACCGGGACAGCGCGGGACAGCCCCAGCATTTT. Translated: CASDRDSAGQPQHF. Complete variable domain (other parts from reference TRBV19 and TRBJ1-5): DGGITQSPKYLFRKEGQNVTLSCEQNLNHDAMYWYRQDPGQGLRLIYYSQIVNDFQKGDIAEGYSVSREKKESFPLTVTSAQKNPTAFYLCASDRDSAGQPQHFGDGTRLSIL.

The chain links TRBV30 to TRBJ1-5; 8 bases match TRBD1. Germline trimming cut 2 bases from V and 4 bases from J; bases unmatched to any gene: 4. Germline V CDR1 and CDR2: GTSNPN, SVGIG (reference sequence). The CDR3 covers 14 residues. The CDR3, as DNA: TGTGCCTGGAGTAGGACAGGGTTGAATCAGCCCCAGCATTTT. Translating it yields CAWSRTGLNQPQHF.

The chain links TRBV28 to TRBJ1-2; tentative D call: TRBD1 (5 bases). CDR1 and CDR2 from the germline V gene are MDHEN and SYDVKM. CDR3 length: 15 residues. Deletions cut 4 bases from V and 7 bases from J, with 19 bases between. The CDR3 DNA reads as TGTGCCAGCAGTTCGACAATGGGGGGTCGGGGTGGCTACACCTTC. It is translated as CASSSTMGGRGGYTF.

The J gene is TRBJ2-2, the V gene TRBV14; D remains ambiguous. Germline V gene data show CDR1 as SGHDN and CDR2 as FVKESK. The CDR3 extends over 13 amino acids. The ends were cut back, 0 bases at V and 7 bases at J, with 6 bases in the middle. This CDR3 is CASSQDRDGELFF. For the CDR3, the DNA is TGTGCCAGCAGCCAAGATCGAGACGGGGAGCTGTTTTTT.

This rearrangement joins TRBV7-2 to TRBJ2-3, with 7 nucleotides matching TRBD2. The germline CDR1 and CDR2 sequences are SGHTA and FQGNSA. There are 16 residues in the CDR3. V was clipped by 1 base and J by 2 bases; unmatched bases: 6. The CDR3 DNA reads TGTGCCAGCAGCTTAGGCCTAGCGGATTTCACAGATACGCAGTATTTT. Its translation: CASSLGLADFTDTQYF.

CDR3 bases: TGTGCCAGCAGCCGTTTGGACTCTTTCACAGATACGCAGTATTTT. Protein sequence: CASSRLDSFTDTQYF. The V call is TRBV11-2, the J call TRBJ2-3, with D possibly being TRBD2 (5 bases). V gave up 5 bases and J gave up 2 bases, with 14 bases separating them. CDR3 size: 15 residues. Germline V gene lookup returns CDR1 SGHAT and CDR2 FQNNGV.

The table lists this clone with a few counts. This chain connects TRBV5-1 to TRBJ1-2, with D perhaps matching TRBD1 (5 bases). The CDR3 runs 14 residues. Germline V gene lookup returns CDR1 SGHRS and CDR2 YFSETQ. Trimming stripped 2 bases from V and 6 bases from J, with 14 bases between. CDR3 loop: CASSLFTGPDGYTF. Written as DNA, the CDR3 is TGCGCCAGCAGCTTATTTACAGGACCGGATGGCTACACCTTC.

A word on this clone: Other DNA sequences from this sample encode an identical CDR3 as well. The genes are TRBV29-1 and TRBJ1-3, with TRBD1 matching 7 bases. The germline CDR1 and CDR2 sequences are SQVTM and ANQGSEA. Trimming at V came to 6 bases and at J to 2 bases, leaving 4 bases not matched to a gene. The CDR3 spans 13 residues. For the CDR3, the DNA is TGCAGCGTCGGTGACAGGGCTGGAAACACCATATATTTT. Translated, it gives CSVGDRAGNTIYF.

The chain is built from TRBV5-5 and TRBJ1-2, with D perhaps matching TRBD1 (5 bases). Trimming removed 3 bases from V and 6 bases from J, with 15 bases in between. Germline CDR1 SGHKS, CDR2 YYEKEE (reference sequence). The CDR3 is 14 amino acids. CDR3 sequence: CASSWDGGIDGYTF. CDR3 coding DNA: TGTGCCAGCAGCTGGGACGGGGGGATCGATGGCTACACCTTC.

This clone has a single count. V usage is TRBV5-8 and J usage is TRBJ1-1, with 11 bases matching TRBD1. The CDR3 has 15 amino acids. Trimming removed 2 bases from V and 8 bases from J; junction bases left unmatched: 8. The germline V gene has CDR1 SGHTS and CDR2 YDEGEE. The CDR3 coding sequence is TGTGCCAGCAGCTTCGGCGGGGACAGGGGGTACGAAGCTTTCTTT. This translates into CASSFGGDRGYEAFF.